The next 20 T cell receptor beta chains were all read from a single sample in a study of T cell repertoires in cytomegalovirus infection. One entry per CDR3 protein results from TCRdb running MiXCR on the reads. The sample has around 630,000 distinct CDR3 sequences, 24% seen once; the top ten hold around 7.6%. Source material: CD8+ T cells from PBMCs. These receptors all stem from a human donor in good health (CMV status not recorded). Some clones in this sample may be carry-over from other donors' samples.

As concerns this clonotype: It is likely a read error, because the conserved phenylalanine at the end of the CDR3 is missing. The V call is TRBV4-3, the J call TRBJ2-2, with D perhaps TRBD1 or TRBD2 (5 bases each). Germline CDR1 reads LGHNA; CDR2 reads YSLEER. Trimming took 1 base from V and 7 from J, leaving 10 bases between them. This CDR3 region has 14 residues. The CDR3 DNA reads TGCGCCAGCAGCCAAGGGGGGAAGGGCGGGGAGCTGTTTCTT. The encoded protein is CASSQGGKGGELFL.

This clonotype was recorded a few times. The chain employs TRBV27 and TRBJ1-5, with D possibly matching TRBD1 (5 bases). Germline CDR1 is MNHEY and CDR2 is SMNVEV (reference sequence). The CDR3 is 15 amino acids. The V end lost 3 bases, the J end lost 3 bases, and 12 bases lay between the germline ends. DNA of the CDR3: TGTGCCAGCAGTTTGGCCGGGGCGTTCAATCAGCCCCAGCATTTT. It encodes CASSLAGAFNQPQHF.

This clonotype was detected only once. The conserved phenylalanine or tryptophan is not found at the CDR3 terminus, so this likely reflects a read error. The J gene is TRBJ2-5, the V gene TRBV28; D unclear. Per the germline V gene, CDR1 is MDHEN and CDR2 is SYDVKM. The CDR3 totals 14 residues. Between the trimmed V and J ends, which lost 6 bases and 4 bases, there was a span of 15 bases. CDR3 sequence (DNA): TGTGCCAGCAGCCGAGCCACGGGCCGAGAGACCCAGTACCTC. Amino acids: CASSRATGRETQYL.

This clonotype has a count of ten or more. CDR3 region: CASSWGQGITDTQYF. The DNA of the CDR3 is TGTGCCAGCAGCTGGGGACAGGGGATCACAGATACGCAGTATTTT. The chain couples TRBV7-8 to TRBJ2-3; TRBD1 aligns across 10 bases. V was pared by 4 bases and J by 2 bases, with 3 bases of the junction left unmatched. This CDR3 comprises 15 residues. Germline V lookup: CDR1 SGHVS, CDR2 FQNEAQ.

This clonotype was found a few times. The chain carries TRBV6-2 or TRBV6-3 and TRBJ2-1; tentatively, D is TRBD2 (6 bases). The CDR3 is 14 residues long. Germline V CDR1 and CDR2: MNHEY, SVGEGT. Trimming shortened V by 2 bases and J by 7 bases, and 12 bases separated the two germline ends. The CDR3 DNA reads TGTGCCAGCAGTTACGGGCCCCGGGGGAATGAGCAGTTCTTC. Protein product: CASSYGPRGNEQFF.

There are many counts of this clonotype. The gene calls are TRBV7-2 and TRBJ1-1, with D unclear. In germline, CDR1 is SGHTA, CDR2 FQGNSA. This CDR3 contains 13 residues. The V and J ends lost 3 bases and 1 base respectively, with 6 bases between them. Written as DNA, the CDR3 is TGTGCCAGCAGCTTTCTTACGAACACTGAAGCTTTCTTT. This sequence encodes CASSFLTNTEAFF.

This clonotype was picked up many times. The V gene is TRBV7-2, the J gene TRBJ2-7, with D unclear. The germline CDR1 and CDR2 sequences are SGHTA and FQGNSA. This CDR3 is built from 13 residues. Trimming pared 3 bases from V and 3 bases from J, leaving 9 bases between. CDR3 residues: CASSFQDHYEQYV. DNA of the CDR3: TGTGCCAGCAGCTTTCAGGACCACTACGAGCAGTACGTC.

This clonotype was observed a single time. This chain uses TRBV20-1 with TRBJ2-1, with D maybe TRBD2 (7 bases). Trimming pared 0 bases from V and 5 bases from J, leaving 14 bases between. Germline V CDR1 and CDR2: DFQATT, SNEGSKA (reference sequence). CDR3 length: 15 amino acids. CDR3 residues: CSARDRGADDNEQFF. The CDR3 DNA reads as TGCAGTGCTAGAGATCGGGGGGCCGATGACAATGAGCAGTTCTTC.

As to this clonotype: A much larger clone lies a single base off, so this may be a read error. This chain connects TRBV12-3 or TRBV12-4 to TRBJ2-2; D perhaps matches TRBD2 (5 bases). The CDR3 extends over 14 amino acids. CDR3 nucleotides: TGTGCCAGCAGTTTAATTGGGATGGCCGGGGAGCTGTATTTT. Translated, it gives CASSLIGMAGELYF.

For this clonotype: A read error may be the cause here, since a much bigger clone is one base away. The chain combines TRBV7-2 with TRBJ1-1; D remains ambiguous. Trimming shortened V by 7 bases and J by 0 bases, and 21 bases separated the two germline ends. The V gene's germline CDR1 is SGHTA and CDR2 FQGNSA. The CDR3 runs 17 residues. The DNA for the CDR3 is TGTGCCAGCATCCTTTGGGGTGATGGGAAGTTGAACACTGAAGCTTTCTTT. Its protein is CASILWGDGKLNTEAFF.

This clonotype was detected ten times or more. The chain links TRBV7-8 to TRBJ2-7; D gene uncertain. The germline CDR1 and CDR2 sequences are SGHVS and FQNEAQ. This CDR3 is 14 amino acids long. V lost 2 bases and J lost 2, with 10 bases in between. The CDR3 reads CASSLIQSAYEQYV. The CDR3 DNA follows: TGTGCCAGCAGCTTAATTCAGAGCGCCTACGAGCAGTACGTC.

The gene calls are TRBV6-5 and TRBJ2-2, with D tentatively TRBD1 (6 bases). Trimming cost V 2 bases and J 4 bases, with 14 bases left between them. The germline V gene has CDR1 MNHEY and CDR2 SVGAGI. This CDR3 comprises 16 residues. The CDR3 nucleotides are TGTGCCAGCAGTTACAAGGTCCCCAGGGGCACCGGGGAGCTGTTTTTT. Translating it yields CASSYKVPRGTGELFF.

This clonotype was seen ten or more times. This rearrangement joins TRBV7-2 to TRBJ1-5; 7 positions agree with TRBD1. The length of the CDR3 is 17 residues. Germline V lookup: CDR1 SGHTA, CDR2 FQGNSA. V gave up 0 bases and J gave up 5 bases; unmatched junction bases: 10. CDR3 DNA sequence: TGTGCCAGCAGCTTAGCGGGAGCTTACAGGGGCTATCAGCCCCAGCATTTT. It yields the protein CASSLAGAYRGYQPQHF.

This clonotype occurred a few times. This could be a read error, since a much larger clone is one nucleotide away. The DNA of the CDR3 is TGTGCCAACAGTCCTATATTAGCGGGGGCCTACAATGAGCAGTTCTTC. Amino acids: CANSPILAGAYNEQFF. The V and J genes are TRBV12-3 or TRBV12-4 and TRBJ2-1; TRBD2 matches 9 bases. The CDR3 runs to 16 residues.

In its sample, this clonotype was seen a few times. The chain has TRBV12-3 or TRBV12-4 and TRBJ1-2; D unresolved. The ends were cut back, 6 bases at V and 4 bases at J, with 15 bases in the middle. This CDR3 has 14 residues. The CDR3 DNA is TGTGCCAGCAGCCCTCCGATAGGAGGCTATGGCTACACCTTC. It translates to CASSPPIGGYGYTF.

At least ten counts were recorded for this clonotype. The CDR3 nucleotides are TGTGCCAGCATGGGGAGGCTGAACACTGAAGCTTTCTTT. It is translated as CASMGRLNTEAFF. The chain couples TRBV2 to TRBJ1-1; D unresolved. Germline loops: CDR1 SNHLY, CDR2 FYNNEI. This CDR3 is built from 13 residues. The ends were cut back, 7 bases at V and 0 bases at J, with 9 bases in the middle.

This clonotype has a handful of counts. The chain joins TRBV18 to TRBJ2-6; tentative D call: TRBD1 (7 bases). The germline V and J ends were trimmed by 2 bases and 2 bases, with 19 bases remaining between them. This CDR3 has 19 amino acids. Germline assignment: CDR1 KGHSH and CDR2 LQKENI. The DNA for the CDR3 is TGTGCCAGCTCACCATCGATCGGCAGGGGGGAAACTGGGGCCAACGTCCTGACTTTC. Translating gives CASSPSIGRGETGANVLTF. The full variable domain, rest sourced from reference TRBV18 and TRBJ2-6, is NAGVMQNPRHLVRRRGQEARLRCSPMKGHSHVYWYRQLPEEGLKFMVYLQKENIIDESGMPKERFSAEFPKEGPSILRIQQVVRGDSAAYFCASSPSIGRGETGANVLTFGAGSRLTVL.

The rearrangement uses TRBV6-5 and TRBJ2-1, with D uncertain. The germline V gene has CDR1 MNHEY and CDR2 SVGAGI. Trimming pared 2 bases from V and 4 bases from J, leaving 12 bases between. The CDR3 has 15 amino acids. Here the CDR3 reads CASSYVSSPYNEQFF. CDR3 DNA sequence: TGTGCCAGCAGTTACGTGTCCTCCCCATACAATGAGCAGTTCTTC.

The gene calls are TRBV29-1 and TRBJ2-1; no clear D gene. The CDR3 is made up of 11 amino acids. Trimming removed 7 bases at V and 8 bases at J, with 12 bases between. Germline V gene lookup returns CDR1 SQVTM and CDR2 ANQGSEA. The CDR3 reads CSARLGYEQFF. The CDR3 bases are TGCAGCGCCCGGCTAGGGTATGAGCAGTTCTTC.

This clonotype was observed a handful of times. V and J are TRBV20-1 and TRBJ2-1; 7 positions match TRBD1. V shed 6 bases, J shed 1 base, and the junction held 9 bases outside the gene matches. Germline CDR1 DFQATT, CDR2 SNEGSKA (reference sequence). The CDR3 has 15 amino acids. The DNA for the CDR3 is TGCAGTGCAAACGACAGGGAACGGTCCTACAATGAGCAGTTCTTC. Protein: CSANDRERSYNEQFF.